The 25 T cell receptor beta chains in this list originate from one sample, sequenced in a study of identifying expanded T cells in peripheral blood. Clones were sequenced by immunoSEQ multiplex PCR, and TCRdb holds only the in-frame ones, with some missing. Among 55,000 to 60,000 clones, approximately 89% were seen once, and the ten largest hold 3% to 4.5%. Sequencing input: blood. These receptor sequences come from a person between 18 and 75 years old in good health.

This clone appeared once. The J gene is TRBJ1-5, the V gene TRBV4-1, with D perhaps matching TRBD1 (6 bases). The germline CDR1 and CDR2 sequences are MGHRA and YSYEKL. The CDR3 is 16 amino acids. V was pared by 3 bases and J by 3 bases, with 15 bases between. CDR3 nucleotide sequence: TGCGCCAGCAGCCAGGGTACAGGGACCTTCAATCAGCCCCAGCATTTT. The encoded protein is CASSQGTGTFNQPQHF.

This chain connects TRBV5-1 to TRBJ1-1, with 8 bases fitting TRBD1. The CDR3 contains 16 residues. Unmatched junction bases numbered 9, after V lost 1 base and J lost 4 bases. The germline CDR1 and CDR2 sequences are SGHRS and YFSETQ. The CDR3 loop reads CASSLTPYRGATEAFF. CDR3 nucleotide sequence: TGCGCCAGCAGCTTGACCCCCTACAGGGGGGCCACTGAAGCTTTCTTT. Drawing the rest from reference TRBV5-1 and TRBJ1-1, the complete variable domain is KAGVTQTPRYLIKTRGQQVTLSCSPISGHRSVSWYQQTPGQGLQFLFEYFSETQRNKGNFPGRFSGRQFSNSRSEMNVSTLELGDSALYLCASSLTPYRGATEAFFGQGTRLTVV.

The chain uses TRBV10-3 and TRBJ2-3, with 10 positions matching TRBD2. The CDR3 has 15 residues. CDR1 is ENHRY and CDR2 is SYGVKD in the germline V gene. After removal of 10 bases from V and 6 bases from J, the junction contained 13 bases not matched to a gene. The CDR3 reads CASSAALAGADTQYF. As DNA, the CDR3 is TGTGCCAGCTCAGCAGCCCTAGCGGGAGCGGATACGCAGTATTTT.

This sequence joins TRBV14 and TRBJ2-5, with unresolved D. The V and J ends lost 2 bases and 3 bases respectively, with 10 bases between them. The CDR3 totals 14 residues. Germline CDR1 and CDR2: SGHDN and FVKESK. The CDR3 DNA sequence: TGTGCCAGCAGCCAAATCAACAGAAAAGAGACCCAGTACTTC. It yields the protein CASSQINRKETQYF. Drawing the rest from reference TRBV14 and TRBJ2-5, the complete variable domain is EAGVTQFPSHSVIEKGQTVTLRCDPISGHDNLYWYRRVMGKEIKFLLHFVKESKQDESGMPNNRFLAERTGGTYSTLKVQPAELEDSGVYFCASSQINRKETQYFGPGTRLLVL.

The chain recombines TRBV5-6 with TRBJ2-3, with D perhaps matching TRBD2 (6 bases). CDR1 and CDR2 from the germline V gene are SGHDT and YYEEEE. V lost 2 bases, J lost 2 bases, and 15 bases lay in between. The CDR3 is 16 residues long. In DNA form, the CDR3 reads TGTGCCAGCAGCTTAGGTTTGGGGGGAGTCACAGATACGCAGTATTTT. Its protein is CASSLGLGGVTDTQYF.

This chain connects TRBV14 to TRBJ1-6; 8 nucleotides agree with TRBD1. V dropped 1 base and J dropped 6; count of bases not matched to a gene: 8. CDR3 length: 17 amino acids. Germline CDR1 and CDR2: SGHDN and FVKESK. Written as DNA, the CDR3 is TGTGCCAGCAGCCAAGGGACAGGGAGAGGAGGTAATTCACCCCTCCACTTT. This encodes CASSQGTGRGGNSPLHF. The full variable domain, completed using reference TRBV14 and TRBJ1-6, is EAGVTQFPSHSVIEKGQTVTLRCDPISGHDNLYWYRRVMGKEIKFLLHFVKESKQDESGMPNNRFLAERTGGTYSTLKVQPAELEDSGVYFCASSQGTGRGGNSPLHFGNGTRLTVT.

Points on this clone: Distinct nucleotide sequences in the sample also encode this CDR3. This chain connects TRBV28 to TRBJ1-5; tentative D call: TRBD1 (6 bases). The V end lost 1 base, the J end lost 3 bases, and 7 bases lay between the germline ends. CDR3 length equals 14 residues. From germline, CDR1 is MDHEN and CDR2 SYDVKM. Written as DNA, the CDR3 is TGTGCCAGCAGTTTATCAGGGGACAATCAGCCCCAGCATTTT. Its translation: CASSLSGDNQPQHF.

The chain uses TRBV2 and TRBJ1-2; 7 bases are shared with TRBD1. CDR3 length: 13 amino acids. Trimming cost V 10 bases and J 2 bases; bases outside gene matches: 7. CDR1 and CDR2 (germline): SNHLY, FYNNEI. In nucleotides, the CDR3 is TGTGCCAACGCGGGACAGATGAACTATGGCTACACCTTC. It translates to CANAGQMNYGYTF.

The chain carries TRBV4-3 and TRBJ1-2; D gene unclear. CDR3 length: 18 amino acids. The V gene's germline CDR1 is LGHNA and CDR2 YSLEER. The V gene lost 0 bases and the J gene lost 4 bases, with 21 bases spanning the gap. The CDR3 loop is CASSQDLSGSQFGYGYTF. The CDR3 coding sequence is TGCGCCAGCAGCCAAGATCTTAGCGGGTCCCAGTTTGGCTATGGCTACACCTTC.

The V and J genes are TRBV11-3 and TRBJ2-2; 8 nucleotides match TRBD2. The V and J ends lost 5 bases and 4 bases, in that order; junction bases with no gene match: 9. Germline V gene sequence: CDR1 SGHNT, CDR2 YENEEA. CDR3 length equals 16 residues. CDR3 nucleotides: TGTGCCAGCAGCCCGGGGGGGCAGGGGCCCACCGGGGAGCTGTTTTTT. It is translated as CASSPGGQGPTGELFF. The complete variable domain, with remaining parts taken from reference TRBV11-3 and TRBJ2-2, reads EAGVVQSPRYKIIEKKQPVAFWCNPISGHNTLYWYLQNLGQGPELLIRYENEEAVDDSQLPKDRFSAERLKGVDSTLKIQPAELGDSAVYLCASSPGGQGPTGELFFGEGSRLTVL.

This chain joins TRBV20-1 and TRBJ2-7, with unresolved D. Germline values: CDR1 DFQATT, CDR2 SNEGSKA (reference sequence). V was pared by 3 bases and J by 3 bases, with 6 bases between. The CDR3 length is 11 residues. This CDR3 reads CSASSGYEQYF. The CDR3 DNA follows: TGCAGTGCTAGTTCCGGCTACGAGCAGTACTTC.

The sample holds a few counts of this clone. The J gene is TRBJ1-1, the V gene TRBV7-8, with D unclear. The CDR3 totals 13 residues. The V end lost 0 bases, the J end lost 4 bases, and 6 bases lay between the germline ends. The germline V gene encodes CDR1 SGHVS and CDR2 FQNEAQ. The CDR3 loop reads CASSLAWGTEAFF. The CDR3 nucleotides read TGTGCCAGCAGCTTAGCCTGGGGCACTGAAGCTTTCTTT. Together with reference TRBV7-8 and TRBJ1-1, the CDR3 gives the full variable domain: GAGVSQSPRYKVAKRGQDVALRCDPISGHVSLFWYQQALGQGPEFLTYFQNEAQLDKSGLPSDRFFAERPEGSVSTLKIQRTQQEDSAVYLCASSLAWGTEAFFGQGTRLTVV.

This clone was observed a few times. The chain carries TRBV9 and TRBJ2-3; D possibly matches TRBD1 or TRBD2 (5 bases each). V lost 3 bases and J lost 6, with 17 bases in between. Germline V lookup: CDR1 SGDLS, CDR2 YYNGEE. The CDR3 has 15 residues. The CDR3 here is CASSAYGQGEDTQYF. In DNA form, the CDR3 reads TGTGCCAGCAGCGCCTACGGACAAGGGGAGGATACGCAGTATTTT.

This clone was detected only once. This chain uses TRBV11-2 with TRBJ1-5; TRBD1 might be the D (5 bases). Germline assignment: CDR1 SGHAT and CDR2 FQNNGV. V lost 5 bases to trimming and J lost 5 bases, with 10 bases between them. The CDR3 totals 13 residues. CDR3 in amino acids: CASSPGLYQPQHF. The CDR3 DNA is TGTGCCAGCAGCCCGGGACTGTATCAGCCCCAGCATTTT.

The chain combines TRBV11-1 with TRBJ2-1, with 8 bases aligning to TRBD2. Germline CDR1 is SGHAT and CDR2 is FQDESV (reference sequence). This CDR3 is built from 16 residues. V shed 4 bases, J shed 7 bases, and the junction held 12 bases outside the gene matches. The CDR3: CASSWLPAGVENEQFF. In nucleotides, the CDR3 is TGTGCCAGCAGCTGGCTTCCAGCGGGAGTTGAGAATGAGCAGTTCTTC.

The chain has TRBV4-1 and TRBJ1-1; the D is unclear. Germline loops: CDR1 MGHRA, CDR2 YSYEKL. Trimming left V 0 bases short and J 9 bases short, with 11 bases between. This CDR3 is built from 13 residues. In DNA, the CDR3 is TGCGCCAGCAGCCAAGAAGGTCCCGGTAAAGCTTTCTTT. It codes for CASSQEGPGKAFF.

The chain combines TRBV13 with TRBJ1-1; D is uncertain. Between the trimmed V and J ends, which lost 1 base and 5 bases, there was a span of 8 bases. CDR1 and CDR2 (germline): PRHDT, FYEKMQ (reference sequence). This CDR3 comprises 13 residues. CDR3: CASSLAGWTEAFF. The CDR3 DNA sequence: TGTGCCAGCAGCTTAGCGGGGTGGACTGAAGCTTTCTTT.

The rearrangement links TRBV6-5 to TRBJ2-1; 9 bases line up with TRBD2. V trimming: 4 bases; J trimming: 9 bases; junction bases outside the gene matches: 7. The V gene's germline CDR1 is MNHEY and CDR2 SVGAGI. The CDR3 contains 14 residues. The CDR3 loop reads CASSFISGSGEQFF. The CDR3 DNA reads TGTGCCAGCAGTTTCATTAGCGGGAGTGGTGAGCAGTTCTTC.

The chain joins TRBV5-1 to TRBJ2-1; D remains unclear. The CDR3 consists of 17 residues. The V gene's germline CDR1 is SGHRS and CDR2 YFSETQ. V was clipped by 1 base and J by 6 bases, with 20 bases between them. The chain's CDR3 is CASSLWISEYLGNEQFF. CDR3 sequence (DNA): TGCGCCAGCAGCTTGTGGATAAGCGAGTATTTAGGCAATGAGCAGTTCTTC.

The V call is TRBV27, the J call TRBJ1-2; TRBD1 might be the D (5 bases). V lost 8 bases, J lost 6 bases, and 19 bases lay in between. The CDR3 loop spans 14 amino acids. Germline CDR1 MNHEY, CDR2 SMNVEV (reference sequence). CDR3 DNA sequence: TGTGCCAGCGCTACTAAAACTTCAGGGAATGGCTACACCTTC. Encoded protein: CASATKTSGNGYTF.

This chain joins TRBV6-5 and TRBJ2-5; D gene uncertain. The CDR3 loop spans 13 amino acids. V lost 0 bases to trimming and J lost 6 bases, with 8 bases between them. Germline V gives CDR1 MNHEY, CDR2 SVGAGI. CDR3 in DNA: TGTGCCAGCAGTTACTCTACGACAAAGACCCAGTACTTC. Translating it yields CASSYSTTKTQYF.

The chain uses TRBV5-1 and TRBJ1-1; the match to TRBD1 covers 7 bases. V was pared by 4 bases and J by 1 base, with 13 bases of the junction left unmatched. The germline V gene encodes CDR1 SGHRS and CDR2 YFSETQ. There are 17 residues in the CDR3. The CDR3 loop is CASSPGPWTGPNTEAFF. The CDR3 DNA reads as TGCGCCAGCAGCCCGGGTCCCTGGACAGGCCCGAACACTGAAGCTTTCTTT.

The chain combines TRBV5-4 with TRBJ2-1, with D maybe TRBD1 (7 bases). V was pared by 1 base and J by 7 bases, with 15 bases between. CDR1 and CDR2 (germline): SGHNT, YYREEE (reference sequence). This CDR3 has 15 residues. DNA of the CDR3: TGTGCCAGCAGCTTGCCCGGAGGGACAGATAATGAGCAGTTCTTC. Amino acid sequence: CASSLPGGTDNEQFF.

This clone has a single count. This chain connects TRBV28 to TRBJ2-2; D is possibly TRBD2 (6 bases). Between the trimmed V and J ends, which lost 4 bases and 9 bases, there was a span of 15 bases. There are 14 residues in the CDR3. Germline-derived CDR1 and CDR2 are MDHEN and SYDVKM. For the CDR3, the DNA is TGTGCCAGCAGTTCCGGCGGGACGACCCGGGAGCTGTTTTTT. This gives the protein CASSSGGTTRELFF.

The chain employs TRBV5-1 and TRBJ2-5; D is perhaps TRBD1 or TRBD2 (6 bases each). Trimming pared 0 bases from V and 1 base from J, leaving 13 bases between. This CDR3 spans 16 amino acids. The germline V gene has CDR1 SGHRS and CDR2 YFSETQ. The CDR3 DNA reads as TGCGCCAGCAGCTTGGGTACGGGGGCAGCCCAAGAGACCCAGTACTTC. It translates to CASSLGTGAAQETQYF.